This TCR beta chain was profiled in a study of T cell clones after liver transplantation. About the study: Three of the eight recipients were HCV-positive; the rest had non-autoimmune, non-viral transplant indications. Standard immunosuppression, with no induction, continued until 12-24 months after transplant. Broader study findings: A significant post-transplant drop in circulating graft-donor-reactive CD4 TCRbeta sequences occurred in most of the 8 subjects.

The method was immunoSEQ multiplex PCR; TCRdb's version includes in-frame clones alone and lacks a portion of them. In the table there are 55,000 to 70,000 clones, about 92% of which are singletons. Germline lookup yields CDR1 SGHTA and CDR2 FQGTGA. CDR3 length: 16 residues. Deletions cut 2 bases from V and 1 base from J, with 11 bases between. Concerning this clone itself: Its antigen is not known.

V usage is TRBV7-3 and J usage is TRBJ2-2, with D possibly TRBD1 on 5 matching bases. The receptor comes from a human patient who received a liver transplant. Some T cells may be the graft donor's. The specimen was CD4+ T cells from blood, collected about 27 months after liver transplant. In DNA, the CDR3 is TGTGCCAGCAGCTTAGCAGGGTTGGGGAACACCGGGGAGCTGTTTTTT. Translated, it gives CASSLAGLGNTGELFF. The whole variable domain, filled in from reference TRBV7-3 and TRBJ2-2, reads GAGVSQTPSNKVTEKGKYVELRCDPISGHTALYWYRQSLGQGPEFLIYFQGTGAADDSGLPNDRFFAVRPEGSVSTLKIQRTERGDSAVYLCASSLAGLGNTGELFFGEGSRLTVL.